This T cell receptor (beta chain) was obtained from a study of molecular identifiers for immune sequencing clone quantification. The study's findings and limits: Jurkat TCR RNA that was spiked in from one cell was reportedly detectable among under 1.2 million naive cells. For effector cells, clones above 20 RNA copies held over 97% of molecules; for naive cells, under 1%.

With respect to this clonotype: The antigen remains undetermined.

The ends were cut back, 6 bases at V and 2 bases at J, with 16 bases in the middle. The CDR3 contains 15 residues. Germline values: CDR1 LNHDA, CDR2 SQIVND (reference sequence). TCRdb re-analysed the PCR reads in MiXCR, keeping a single row per CDR3 protein. In the table there are about 640,000 distinct CDR3 sequences, 15% to 20% of which are singletons. This TCR derives from a human donor in good health. Some libraries in this study had Jurkat cell RNA spiked in. The sequencing sample was made of naive CD8+ T cells from blood, with Jurkat cell RNA spiked in. Indicated subset: FACS-sorted CD8+CD4-CCR7+CD45RA+ naive T cells. V and J are TRBV19 and TRBJ1-2; D may be TRBD1 (6 bases). The CDR3 is CASSPLQGLNYGYTF. Written as DNA, the CDR3 is TGTGCCAGTAGCCCGCTACAGGGCTTGAACTATGGCTACACCTTC.